The present entry profiles one T cell receptor beta chain with its context. Antigen: not known. Donors in the study were healthy people who gave bone marrow. This specimen comes from a study of cytomegalovirus exposure and HLA in healthy donors. Study information: In a previous analysis, about 100 million unique TCR beta sequences were found from roughly 180 million T cells. Study-wide findings and caveats: A later analysis reported that several of the most significant clusters appeared to be linked to common viral pathogens, among them Epstein-Barr virus. Researchers catalogued roughly 170 TCR beta chains as cytomegalovirus-associated.

The PCR used 60 Vbeta and 13 Jbeta primers. Clones were sequenced by immunoSEQ multiplex PCR, and TCRdb holds only the in-frame ones, with some missing. Among approximately 190,000 clones listed, roughly four fifths were seen once. The CDR3 loop spans 11 amino acids. J gave up 7 bases and V 7 bases, and 3 bases lay outside the gene matches. Per germline, CDR1 SEHNR and CDR2 FQNEAQ (reference sequence). The material sequenced was PBMCs. The J gene is TRBJ1-2, the V gene TRBV7-9, with 7 bases aligning to TRBD1. This clonotype was obtained from a woman between 18 and 29 years old in good health and CMV-seronegative. The CDR3, as DNA: TGTGCCAGCAACCAGGGGGGTGGCTACACCTTC. Its protein product is CASNQGGGYTF.